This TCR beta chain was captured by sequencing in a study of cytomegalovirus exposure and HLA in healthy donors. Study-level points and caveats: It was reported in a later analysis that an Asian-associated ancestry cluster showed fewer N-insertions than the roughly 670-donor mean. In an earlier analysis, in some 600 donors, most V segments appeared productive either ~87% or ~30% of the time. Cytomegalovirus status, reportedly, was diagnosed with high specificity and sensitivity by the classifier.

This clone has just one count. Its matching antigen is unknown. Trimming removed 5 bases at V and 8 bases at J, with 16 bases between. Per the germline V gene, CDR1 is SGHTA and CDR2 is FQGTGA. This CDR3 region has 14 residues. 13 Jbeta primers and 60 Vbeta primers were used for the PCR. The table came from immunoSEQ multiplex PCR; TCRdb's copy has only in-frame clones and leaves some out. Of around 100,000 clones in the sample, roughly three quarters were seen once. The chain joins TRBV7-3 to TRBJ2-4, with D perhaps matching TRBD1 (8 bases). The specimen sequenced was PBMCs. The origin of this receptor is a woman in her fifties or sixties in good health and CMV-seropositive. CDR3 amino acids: CASSPTGGRDIQYF. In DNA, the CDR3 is TGTGCCAGCAGCCCCACAGGGGGGAGGGACATTCAGTACTTC.